These 6 T cell receptor beta chains came from one sample sequenced in a study of regulatory T cells in long-lasting Graves disease. Library construction for TCR beta used iRepertoire HTBI primers and Arm-PCR of CDR3 regions. TCRdb ran MiXCR on the multiplex PCR reads and lists one entry per CDR3 protein. The table lists roughly 420,000 distinct CDR3 sequences, about 14% of them singletons, with roughly a sixth in the top ten. The time point is: newly diagnosed GD, antithyroid drugs for less than 3 months. There was RNA extracted from PBMCs, and the TCR library was made from it. In addition, the sample was reused for a study of T cells in Graves' hyperthyroidism and ophthalmopathy.

The starting material was peripheral blood mononuclear cells (PBMCs), obtained at new diagnosis, from a patient treated with antithyroid drugs. The source of these receptors is a woman aged 45-59 years with Graves disease.

This clonotype was picked up many times. The chain uses TRBV11-2 and TRBJ2-1, with TRBD2 as a possible D gene (6 bases). Germline CDR1 and CDR2: SGHAT and FQNNGV. The CDR3 runs to 15 residues. V lost 1 base and J lost 7, with 14 bases in between. DNA for the CDR3: TGTGCCAGCAGCTTAGGGGACTTAGCAGGTAATGAGCAGTTCTTC. Its protein product is CASSLGDLAGNEQFF.

This clonotype was detected many times. The rearrangement links TRBV28 to TRBJ2-7; 7 bases align to TRBD2. The CDR3 spans 14 residues. Germline CDR1 MDHEN, CDR2 SYDVKM. V lost 2 bases, J lost 6 bases, and 7 bases stayed unmatched. The DNA of the CDR3 is TGTGCCAGCAGTTTAAGCCCTAGCGGACGCGAGCAGTACTTC. Translated, it gives CASSLSPSGREQYF.

To note about this clonotype: Given a much more abundant clone one base away, this may be a read error. This chain uses TRBV29-1 with TRBJ2-3; D possibly corresponds to TRBD2 (5 bases). The CDR3 loop spans 15 amino acids. V was clipped by 1 base and J by 2 bases, with 13 bases between them. Germline V gives CDR1 SQVTM, CDR2 ANQGSEA. CDR3: CSVEASSRPTDTQYF. CDR3 DNA sequence: TGCAGCGTTGAAGCTAGCTCAAGGCCCACAGATACGCAGTATTTT.

The CDR3 loop reads CASSLVLAYGDTQYF. The CDR3 DNA reads as TGCGCCAGCAGCTTGGTTCTAGCGTATGGAGATACGCAGTATTTT. The rearrangement uses TRBV5-1 and TRBJ2-3; a possible D gene is TRBD2 (6 bases). V lost 0 bases and J 5 bases, leaving 13 bases between the germline ends. The CDR3 length is 15 residues. Per germline, CDR1 SGHRS and CDR2 YFSETQ.

Many counts were recorded for this clonotype. One end of the junction fails to match germline, which may point to a read error. The J gene is TRBJ2-1, the V gene TRBV20-1; D is undetermined. The CDR3 sequence is 12 residues long. Germline CDR1 DFQATT, CDR2 SNEGSKA (reference sequence). The CDR3 nucleotides read TGCAGTGCTAGAGATCTTCCTCGGCTTGAGATCTTC. Protein: CSARDLPRLEIF.

Ten or more counts support this clonotype. The chain carries TRBV18 and TRBJ2-7, with 8 bases lining up with TRBD2. This CDR3 has 15 residues. In germline, CDR1 is KGHSH, CDR2 LQKENI. Germline trimming cut 0 bases from V and 6 bases from J; bases unmatched to any gene: 7. DNA for the CDR3: TGTGCCAGCTCACCACCGGCGGGAGGTACGTCCGAGCAGTACTTC. Translating it yields CASSPPAGGTSEQYF.